This T cell receptor (beta chain) was obtained from a study of T-cell memory formation after mild COVID-19. The study's findings and limits: Second-wave clones peaking on day 37 lacked confirmed SARS-CoV-2 specificity. Cross-reactive memory appears to have joined, as suggested by some responding clones showing up in pre-infection memory.

Germline V CDR1 and CDR2: SGHRS, YFSETQ. The CDR3 consists of 14 residues. The V gene end was trimmed by 5 bases and the J gene end by 2 bases; junction bases not matched to a gene: 5. This clonotype was seen only a few times. The target antigen is unknown. From the 5' RACE reads, TCRdb called clonotypes with MiXCR, one entry per CDR3 protein. The data show around 340,000 distinct CDR3 sequences, with approximately 15% seen just once and roughly a fifth held by the top ten. This chain uses TRBV5-1 with TRBJ2-7; 9 nucleotides agree with TRBD2. The sample was PBMCs or a T cell subset sorted from them (not recorded which). The source of this sequence is a man aged 18 to 29 who had mild COVID-19 (a few samples of this study predate the infection). Cell type and time point are not known. The CDR3 DNA reads as TGCGCCAGCAGGTTAGCGGGGGTGACCTACGAGCAGTACTTC. Translation gives CASRLAGVTYEQYF.